This entry features one T cell receptor (beta chain) sequence. In blood CD8+ and CD4+ T cells, TCR beta underwent sequencing. With random hexamers, 0.5 to 1 ug RNA was reverse transcribed. It was immunoSEQ multiplex PCR that amplified TCR beta CDR3 across 54 Vbeta and 13 Jbeta. TCRdb re-analysed the immunoSEQ multiplex PCR reads in MiXCR, keeping a single row per CDR3 protein. The data show under 200,000 distinct CDR3 sequences, around 95% seen once. The data were taken from a study of CD8 T cells in Susac syndrome. On the study more broadly: The Susac syndrome patients that were sequenced included more than 5 with active disease and under ten in remission.

The length of the CDR3 is 14 residues. Germline V gene sequence: CDR1 SGHVS, CDR2 FQNEAQ. Between the trimmed V and J ends, which lost 5 bases and 1 base, there was a span of 10 bases. The clonotype was recovered from a human donor with Susac syndrome. The sequenced sample was CD4+ T cells from PBMCs. J is TRBJ2-3 and V is TRBV7-8; TRBD2 might be the D (6 bases). CDR3 in amino acids: CASSRQRGTDTQYF. CDR3 in DNA: TGTGCCAGCAGCCGACAGCGGGGCACAGATACGCAGTATTTT.